In this sample, the clone carrying this T cell receptor (beta chain) turned up once. The repertoire was sequenced with immunoSEQ multiplex PCR; TCRdb's copy has only in-frame clones and lacks some. The table includes 50,000 to 60,000 clones, roughly 90% detected once. Germline CDR1 and CDR2: SGHRS and YFSETQ. CDR3 length equals 13 residues. Trimming removed 3 bases at V and 11 bases at J, with 15 bases between. The sample is drawn from a study of blood T cell repertoires in COVID-19. The overall study: The United States, Italy and Spain provided the acute and convalescent COVID-19 samples.

This receptor was taken from a woman of 80 years or more with acute or convalescent COVID-19. The chain uses TRBV5-1 and TRBJ1-3; TRBD1 is a possible D gene (5 bases). Input material: peripheral blood. Written as DNA, the CDR3 is TGCGCCAGCAGCTCCGGCGGGGGTGGTGCCATATATTTT. Its translation is CASSSGGGGAIYF. Full variable domain (missing parts from reference TRBV5-1 and TRBJ1-3): KAGVTQTPRYLIKTRGQQVTLSCSPISGHRSVSWYQQTPGQGLQFLFEYFSETQRNKGNFPGRFSGRQFSNSRSEMNVSTLELGDSALYLCASSSGGGGAIYFGEGSWLTVV.